Below, one TCR beta chain is given with its context. The sample comes from a study of blood T cell repertoires in COVID-19. About the study: Sources were T cells, B-cell-depleted T cells, or PBMCs; the material itself was cDNA or gDNA.

As originally analysed: Counts of nucleated cells, estimated from reference gene primer amplification, were obtained. The method was immunoSEQ multiplex PCR; TCRdb's version includes in-frame clones alone and lacks a portion of them. V and J calls and clone size come straight from that table; D and trimming were deduced from the DNA. The sample has roughly 150,000 clones, 65% to 85% seen once. The CDR3 extends over 15 amino acids. Germline lookup yields CDR1 SGHRS and CDR2 YFSETQ. V was pared by 1 base and J by 3 bases, with 3 bases of the junction left unmatched. This rearrangement joins TRBV5-1 to TRBJ2-3; 9 bases agree with TRBD2. Specimen: peripheral blood. The sequence derives from a man between 65 and 80 years old with active or convalescent COVID-19. The CDR3 bases are TGCGCCAGCAGCTTGAGCCTAGCGGGGACAGATACGCAGTATTTT. Residues: CASSLSLAGTDTQYF.